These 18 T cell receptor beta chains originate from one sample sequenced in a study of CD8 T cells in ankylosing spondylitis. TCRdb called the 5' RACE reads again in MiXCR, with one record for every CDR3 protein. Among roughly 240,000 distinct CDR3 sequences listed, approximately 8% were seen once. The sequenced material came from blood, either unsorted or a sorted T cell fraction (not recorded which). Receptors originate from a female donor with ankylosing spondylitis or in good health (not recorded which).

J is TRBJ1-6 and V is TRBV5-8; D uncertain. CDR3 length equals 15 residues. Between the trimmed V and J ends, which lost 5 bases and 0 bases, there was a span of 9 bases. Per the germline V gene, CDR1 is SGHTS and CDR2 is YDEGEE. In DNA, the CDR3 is TGTGCCAGCAGTTTCCGGAGCTCCTATAATTCACCCCTCCACTTT. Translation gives CASSFRSSYNSPLHF. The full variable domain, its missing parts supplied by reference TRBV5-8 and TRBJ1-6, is EAGVTQSPTHLIKTRGQQATLRCSPISGHTSVYWYQQALGLGLQFLLWYDEGEERNRGNFPPRFSGRQFPNYSSELNVNALELEDSALYLCASSFRSSYNSPLHFGNGTRLTVT.

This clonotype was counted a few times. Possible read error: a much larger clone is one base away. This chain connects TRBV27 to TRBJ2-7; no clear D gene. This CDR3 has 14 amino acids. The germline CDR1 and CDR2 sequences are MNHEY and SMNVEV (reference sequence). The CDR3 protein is CAGSLRAVAYEQYF. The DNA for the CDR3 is TGTGCCGGCAGTTTACGGGCAGTAGCCTACGAGCAGTACTTC.

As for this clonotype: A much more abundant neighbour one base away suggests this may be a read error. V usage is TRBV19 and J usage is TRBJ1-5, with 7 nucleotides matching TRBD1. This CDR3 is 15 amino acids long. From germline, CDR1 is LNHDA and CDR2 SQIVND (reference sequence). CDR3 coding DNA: TGTACCAGTAGGAGGGACAGCCCTAGGAATCAGCCCCAGCATTTT. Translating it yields CTSRRDSPRNQPQHF.

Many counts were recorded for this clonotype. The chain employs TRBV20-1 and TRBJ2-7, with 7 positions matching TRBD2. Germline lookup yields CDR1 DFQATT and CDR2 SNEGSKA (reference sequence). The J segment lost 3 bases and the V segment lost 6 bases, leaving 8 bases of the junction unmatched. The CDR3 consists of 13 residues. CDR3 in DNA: TGCAGTGCCAGCGGGACCTACGGCTACGAGCAGTACTTC. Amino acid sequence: CSASGTYGYEQYF.

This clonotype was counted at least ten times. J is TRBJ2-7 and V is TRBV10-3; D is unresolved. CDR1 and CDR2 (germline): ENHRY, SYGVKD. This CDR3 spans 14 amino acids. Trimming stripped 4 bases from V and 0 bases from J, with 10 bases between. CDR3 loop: CAISASTSSYEQYF. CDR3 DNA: TGTGCCATCAGTGCGTCGACTTCCTCCTACGAGCAGTACTTC.

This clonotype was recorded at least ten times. CDR3 DNA sequence: TGTGCCAGTAGCCCCCGGGGTCTCGAGCAGTACTTC. It translates to CASSPRGLEQYF. This chain uses TRBV19 with TRBJ2-7, with D perhaps matching TRBD2 (5 bases). This CDR3 is 12 amino acids long. V was clipped by 6 bases and J by 6 bases, with 12 bases between them. CDR1 is LNHDA, CDR2 SQIVND, per germline (reference sequence).

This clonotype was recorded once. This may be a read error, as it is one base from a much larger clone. The CDR3 sequence: CASGLRLAGIERSSYEQYF. The CDR3 DNA follows: TGCGCCAGCGGCTTAAGGCTAGCGGGAATCGAGCGGAGCTCCTACGAGCAGTACTTC. The gene calls are TRBV5-1 and TRBJ2-7, with TRBD2 identical over 9 bases. The CDR3 totals 19 residues. CDR1 SGHRS and CDR2 YFSETQ come from the germline V gene.

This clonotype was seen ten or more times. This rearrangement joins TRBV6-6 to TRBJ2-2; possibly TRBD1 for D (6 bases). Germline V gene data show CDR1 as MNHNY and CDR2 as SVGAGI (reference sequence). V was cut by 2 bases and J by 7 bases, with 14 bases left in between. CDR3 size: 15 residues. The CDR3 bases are TGTGCCAGCAGTTACGGGGGTCAGGGGATCGGGGAGCTGTTTTTT. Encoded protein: CASSYGGQGIGELFF.

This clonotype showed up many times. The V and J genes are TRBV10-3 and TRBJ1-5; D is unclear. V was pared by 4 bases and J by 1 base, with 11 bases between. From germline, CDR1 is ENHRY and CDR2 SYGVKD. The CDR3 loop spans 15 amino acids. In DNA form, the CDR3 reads TGTGCCATCAGTGTGGAGGGTAGGAGCAATCAGCCCCAGCATTTT. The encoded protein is CAISVEGRSNQPQHF.

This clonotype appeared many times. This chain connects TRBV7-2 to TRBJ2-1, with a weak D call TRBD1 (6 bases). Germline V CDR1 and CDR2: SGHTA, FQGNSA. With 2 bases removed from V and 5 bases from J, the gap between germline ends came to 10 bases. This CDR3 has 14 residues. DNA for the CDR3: TGTGCCAGCAGCTTACAGGGGTCACACAATGAGCAGTTCTTC. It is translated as CASSLQGSHNEQFF.

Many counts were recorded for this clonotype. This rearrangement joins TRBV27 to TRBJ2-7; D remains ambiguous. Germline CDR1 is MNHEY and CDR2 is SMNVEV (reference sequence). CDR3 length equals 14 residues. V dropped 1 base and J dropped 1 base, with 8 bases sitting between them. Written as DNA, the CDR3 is TGTGCCAGCAGTTTATTGGCAGCTTCCTACGAGCAGTACTTC. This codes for CASSLLAASYEQYF.

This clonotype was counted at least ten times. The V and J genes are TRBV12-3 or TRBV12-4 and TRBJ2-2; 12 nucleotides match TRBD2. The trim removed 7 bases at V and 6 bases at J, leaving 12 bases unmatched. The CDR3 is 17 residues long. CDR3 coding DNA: TGTGCCAGCACCGACAGTGGCCTAGCGGGAGGGGCCGGGGAGCTGTTTTTT. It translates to CASTDSGLAGGAGELFF.

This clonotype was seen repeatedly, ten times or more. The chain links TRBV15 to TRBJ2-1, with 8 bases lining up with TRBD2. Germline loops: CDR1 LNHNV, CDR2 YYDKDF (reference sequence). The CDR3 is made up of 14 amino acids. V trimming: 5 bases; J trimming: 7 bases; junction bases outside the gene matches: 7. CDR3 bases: TGTGCCACCAGCTCTCAGGGGACTAGTAATGAGCAGTTCTTC. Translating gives CATSSQGTSNEQFF.

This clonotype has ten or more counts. CDR3 protein: CASSVTGLAGYNEQFF. The CDR3 DNA sequence: TGTGCCAGCAGCGTAACGGGACTAGCGGGGTACAATGAGCAGTTCTTC. The rearrangement links TRBV7-2 to TRBJ2-1, with TRBD2 identical over 13 bases. This CDR3 region has 16 residues. The germline gives CDR1 SGHTA, CDR2 FQGNSA. The V segment lost 5 bases and the J segment 4 bases; nucleotides outside the gene matches: 5.

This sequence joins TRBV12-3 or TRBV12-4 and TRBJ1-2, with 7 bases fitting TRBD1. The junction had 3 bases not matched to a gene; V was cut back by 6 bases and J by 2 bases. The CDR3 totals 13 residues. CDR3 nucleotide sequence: TGTGCCAGCAGAGGGGGCTTCAACTATGGCTACACCTTC. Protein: CASRGGFNYGYTF.

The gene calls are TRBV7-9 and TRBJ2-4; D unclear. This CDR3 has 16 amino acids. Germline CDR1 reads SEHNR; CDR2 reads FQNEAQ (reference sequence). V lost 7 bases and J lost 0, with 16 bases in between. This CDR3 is CASTIWAEKAKNIQYF. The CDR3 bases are TGTGCCAGCACCATCTGGGCGGAGAAAGCCAAAAACATTCAGTACTTC.

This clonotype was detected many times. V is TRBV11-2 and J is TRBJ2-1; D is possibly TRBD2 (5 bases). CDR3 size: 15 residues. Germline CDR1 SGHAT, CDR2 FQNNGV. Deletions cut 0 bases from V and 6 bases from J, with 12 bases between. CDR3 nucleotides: TGTGCCAGCAGCTTAGAAAGAGCGGCACCCAATGAGCAGTTCTTC. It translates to CASSLERAAPNEQFF.

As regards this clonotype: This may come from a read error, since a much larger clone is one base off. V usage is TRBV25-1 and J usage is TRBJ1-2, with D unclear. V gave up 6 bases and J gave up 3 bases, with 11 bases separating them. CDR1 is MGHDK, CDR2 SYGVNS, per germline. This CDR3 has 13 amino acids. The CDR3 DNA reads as TGTGCCAGCAGAGAACCAACAGACTATGGCTACACCTTC. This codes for CASREPTDYGYTF.